This T cell receptor (beta chain) is drawn from a study of blood T cell repertoires in COVID-19. Background on the study: Acute-phase and convalescent COVID-19 samples originated in the United States, Italy and Spain.

CDR1 and CDR2 from the germline V gene are SGHTA and FQGNSA. The CDR3 length is 15 residues. V lost 5 bases, J lost 4 bases, and 7 bases stayed unmatched. Sequenced by immunoSEQ multiplex PCR; TCRdb stores in-frame clones only, minus some. The top ten hold roughly 25% of the sample, which has around 120,000 clones, roughly 80% seen once. The V and J genes are TRBV7-2 and TRBJ2-5, with 10 bases lining up with TRBD1. The sequence came from a human donor in a cohort sampled during active COVID-19. The sequenced sample was peripheral blood. The CDR3 nucleotides read TGTGCCAGCAGCCCATCCGGGACAGGGGCAGAGACCCAGTACTTC. Encoded protein: CASSPSGTGAETQYF.